This TCR beta chain was sequenced for a study of beta chain features in type 1 diabetes. The investigators reverse transcribed all of the isolated RNA, so they sequenced expressed TCRB transcripts. Generated by immunoSEQ multiplex PCR, the TCRdb table keeps only in-frame clones and is missing some. The table lists a few hundred thousand clones, 25% to 30% of them singletons. Study results and limitations: A potential PCR bias toward shorter templates would be equal in patient and control samples. Among patients with Type 1 diabetes, TCRB CDR3s were moderately but significantly shorter in every one of the four CD4+ subsets.

A single heparinised blood sample, averaging roughly 0.11 L, was obtained per donor. Details on this clone: Antigen unknown.

CDR3 length: 17 residues. The sequence was collected from a young man in good health. The gene calls are TRBV8-2 and TRBJ2-6. TRBV8-2 is classified as a pseudogene. Sequenced material: central memory CD4+ T cells from blood. The CDR3 region is CGKQSRITQRRANVLTF. CDR3 bases: TGTGGCAAACAAAGTAGGATAACACAAAGGCGGGCCAACGTCCTGACTTTC.